This entry lists 8 T cell receptor beta chains sequenced from one sample in a study of T cell responses to AZD1222 COVID-19 vaccine. This table comes from immunoSEQ multiplex PCR, and its TCRdb copy is limited to in-frame clones, with some not included. This table has about 170,000 clones, around nine tenths appearing once. Specimen: peripheral blood, collected on day 0 of AZD1222 vaccination. These receptors were taken from an adult in good health.

V and J are TRBV5-6 and TRBJ2-1; possible D gene TRBD2, 5 bases. The CDR3 sequence is 13 residues long. Germline CDR1 is SGHDT and CDR2 is YYEEEE. V gave up 0 bases and J gave up 7 bases, with 8 bases separating them. DNA for the CDR3: TGTGCCAGCAGCTTGGTCGCGGGTAATGAGCAGTTCTTC. Translated, it gives CASSLVAGNEQFF.

The rearrangement uses TRBV6-5 and TRBJ1-1; TRBD1 might be the D (5 bases). The CDR3 runs to 14 residues. Germline CDR1 reads MNHEY; CDR2 reads SVGAGI. V shed 1 base and J shed 3 bases, with 9 bases lying between them. The CDR3: CASSYFGDDTEAFF. For the CDR3, the DNA is TGTGCCAGCAGTTACTTCGGGGACGACACTGAAGCTTTCTTT.

V and J are TRBV27 and TRBJ2-7; possibly TRBD1 for D (5 bases). CDR3 length: 13 amino acids. The V end was cut by 6 bases, the J end by 3 bases, with 12 bases between. Germline V gene sequence: CDR1 MNHEY, CDR2 SMNVEV (reference sequence). CDR3 protein: CASRPDKFYEQYF. The CDR3, as DNA: TGTGCCAGCAGACCGGACAAATTCTACGAGCAGTACTTC.

V is TRBV19 and J is TRBJ1-1; D is perhaps TRBD1 (6 bases). The CDR3 covers 14 residues. Germline CDR1 is LNHDA and CDR2 is SQIVND (reference sequence). V was trimmed by 7 bases and J by 5 bases, leaving 17 bases between them. CDR3 sequence reads: CASTAYRDGTEAFF. Written as DNA, the CDR3 is TGTGCCAGTACCGCATACAGGGATGGGACTGAAGCTTTCTTT.

This rearrangement joins TRBV6-4 to TRBJ2-3, with 9 bases lining up with TRBD2. Germline CDR1 reads MRHNA; CDR2 reads SNTAGT. Trimming took 0 bases from V and 2 from J; bases not matched to a gene: 6. The CDR3 totals 17 residues. CDR3 amino acids: CASSDSQTSGNTDTQYF. The DNA of the CDR3 is TGTGCCAGCAGTGACTCGCAGACTAGCGGTAACACAGATACGCAGTATTTT.

This chain joins TRBV20-1 and TRBJ1-3, with D tentatively TRBD1 (6 bases). The CDR3 covers 13 residues. Per germline, CDR1 DFQATT and CDR2 SNEGSKA (reference sequence). V was trimmed by 3 bases and J by 1 base, leaving 7 bases between them. CDR3 protein: CSASQGSGNTIYF. Written as DNA, the CDR3 is TGCAGTGCTAGTCAGGGGTCTGGAAACACCATATATTTT.

This chain joins TRBV6-5 and TRBJ1-1, with a tentative D call TRBD1 (6 bases). The V gene lost 7 bases and the J gene lost 4 bases, with 19 bases spanning the gap. The CDR3 is 15 residues long. Per the germline V gene, CDR1 is MNHEY and CDR2 is SVGAGI. CDR3: CASTGGGSSVTEAFF. In DNA form, the CDR3 reads TGTGCCAGCACCGGGGGGGGCAGCTCGGTCACTGAAGCTTTCTTT.

This sequence joins TRBV13 and TRBJ2-3; D possibly corresponds to TRBD2 (6 bases). Germline CDR1 reads PRHDT; CDR2 reads FYEKMQ (reference sequence). Trimming left V 5 bases short and J 2 bases short, with 14 bases between. The CDR3 sequence is 15 residues long. The DNA for the CDR3 is TGTGCCAGCAGCGGGCGGGACTCCTCCACAGATACGCAGTATTTT. Its translation: CASSGRDSSTDTQYF.